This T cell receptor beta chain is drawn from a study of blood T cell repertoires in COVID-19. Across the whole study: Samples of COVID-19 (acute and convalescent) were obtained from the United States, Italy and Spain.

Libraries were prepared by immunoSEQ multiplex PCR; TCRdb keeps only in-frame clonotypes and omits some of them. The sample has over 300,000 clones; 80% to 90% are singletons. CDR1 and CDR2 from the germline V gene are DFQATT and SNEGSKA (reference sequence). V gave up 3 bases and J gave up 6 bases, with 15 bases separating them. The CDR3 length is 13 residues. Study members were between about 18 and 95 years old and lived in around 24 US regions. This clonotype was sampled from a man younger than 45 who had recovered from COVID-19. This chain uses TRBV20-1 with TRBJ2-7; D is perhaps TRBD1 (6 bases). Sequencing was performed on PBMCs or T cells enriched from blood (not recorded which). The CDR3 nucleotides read TGCAGTGCTAGTAGACAGGTGTCCGCCGAGCAGTACTTC. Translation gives CSASRQVSAEQYF.